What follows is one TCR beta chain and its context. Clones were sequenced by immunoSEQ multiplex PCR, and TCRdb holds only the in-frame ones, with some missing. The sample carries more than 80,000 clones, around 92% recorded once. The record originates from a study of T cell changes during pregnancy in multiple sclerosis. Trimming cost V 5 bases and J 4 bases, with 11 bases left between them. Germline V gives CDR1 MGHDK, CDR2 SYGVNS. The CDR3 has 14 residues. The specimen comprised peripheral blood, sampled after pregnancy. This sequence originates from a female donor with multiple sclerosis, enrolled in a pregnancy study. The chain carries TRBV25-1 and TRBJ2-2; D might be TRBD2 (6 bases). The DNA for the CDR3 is TGTGCCAGCAGTTCCGGGACTGCCACCGGGGAGCTGTTTTTT. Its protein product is CASSSGTATGELFF.